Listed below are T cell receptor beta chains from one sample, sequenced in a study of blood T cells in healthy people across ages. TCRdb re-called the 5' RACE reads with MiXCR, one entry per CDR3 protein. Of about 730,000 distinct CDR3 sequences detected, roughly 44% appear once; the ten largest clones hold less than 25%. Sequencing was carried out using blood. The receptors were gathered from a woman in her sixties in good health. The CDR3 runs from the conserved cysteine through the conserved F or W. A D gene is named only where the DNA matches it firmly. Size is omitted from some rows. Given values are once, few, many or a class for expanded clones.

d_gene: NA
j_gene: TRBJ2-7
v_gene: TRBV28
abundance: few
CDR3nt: TGTGCCAGCAGGTTATGGAAGTACGAGCAGTACTTC
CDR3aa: CASRLWKYEQYF

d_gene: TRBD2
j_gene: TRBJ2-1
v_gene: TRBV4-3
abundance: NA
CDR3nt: TGCGCCAGCAGCCAAGATAGCGGGGGATACTACAATAGGCAGTTCTTC
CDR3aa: CASSQDSGGYYNRQFF

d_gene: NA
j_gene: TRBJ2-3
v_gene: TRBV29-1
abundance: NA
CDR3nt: TGCAGCGCGATTAGGGACCCTACAGATACGCAGTATTTT
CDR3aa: CSAIRDPTDTQYF

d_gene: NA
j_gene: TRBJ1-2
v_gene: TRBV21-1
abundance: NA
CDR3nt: TGTGCCAGCAGCAAATATCCGGACAGGGACTCCTATGGCTACACCTTC
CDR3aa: CASSKYPDRDSYGYTF

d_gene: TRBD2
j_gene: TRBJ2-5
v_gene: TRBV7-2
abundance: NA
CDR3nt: TGTGCCAGCAGCTTAAGAATTAGCGGGAGACAAGAGACCCAGTACTTC
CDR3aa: CASSLRISGRQETQYF

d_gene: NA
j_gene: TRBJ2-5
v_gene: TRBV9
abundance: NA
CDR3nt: TGTGCCAGCAGCGTAGAACTACAGGGAGTAGAGACCCAGTACTTC
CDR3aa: CASSVELQGVETQYF

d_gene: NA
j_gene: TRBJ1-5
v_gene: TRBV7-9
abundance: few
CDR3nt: TGTGCCAGCAGCTTGGGGTTCGGTCAGCCCCAGCATTTT
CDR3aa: CASSLGFGQPQHF

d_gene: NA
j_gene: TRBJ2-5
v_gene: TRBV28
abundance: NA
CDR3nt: TGTGCCAGCAGTTTCGAAGGGGCAACTGGGGGGGAGACCCAGTACTTC
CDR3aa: CASSFEGATGGETQYF

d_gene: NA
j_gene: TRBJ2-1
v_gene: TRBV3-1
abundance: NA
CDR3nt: TGTGCCAGCAGCCAAGTGTTAAGGGCAGGGGGGGACCACTACAATGAGCAGTTCTTC
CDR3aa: CASSQVLRAGGDHYNEQFF

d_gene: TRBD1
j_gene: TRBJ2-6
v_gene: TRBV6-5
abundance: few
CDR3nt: TGTGCCAGCAGTTACGGGACAGTACCCTCTGGGGCCAACGTCCTGACTTTC
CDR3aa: CASSYGTVPSGANVLTF

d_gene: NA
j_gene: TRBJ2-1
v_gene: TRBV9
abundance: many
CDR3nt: TGTGCCAGCAGCGTAGGACAACCTCGCGATGAGCAGTTCTTC
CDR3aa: CASSVGQPRDEQFF

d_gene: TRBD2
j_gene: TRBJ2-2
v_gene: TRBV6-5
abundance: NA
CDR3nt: TGTGCCAGCAGACCGACTAGCGCAAACACCGGGGAGCTGTTTTTT
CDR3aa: CASRPTSANTGELFF

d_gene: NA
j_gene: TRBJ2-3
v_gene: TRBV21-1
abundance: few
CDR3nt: TGTGCCAGCAGCAACCCCCGAGGGACAGATACGCAGTATTTT
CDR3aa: CASSNPRGTDTQYF

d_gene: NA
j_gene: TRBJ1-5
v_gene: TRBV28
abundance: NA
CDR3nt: TGTGCCGTGCGCGGGTACCAAGAGGGTGTATTGGATCAGCCCCAGCATTTT
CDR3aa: CAVRGYQEGVLDQPQHF

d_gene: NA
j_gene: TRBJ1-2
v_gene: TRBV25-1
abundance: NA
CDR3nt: TGTGCCAGCAGTAAGACAGCGAGTGCTAACTATGGCTACACCTTC
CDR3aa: CASSKTASANYGYTF

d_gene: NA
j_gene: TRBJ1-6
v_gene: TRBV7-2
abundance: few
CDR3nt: TGTGCCAGCAGCTTAGGCCATAATTCACCCCTCCACTTT
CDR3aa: CASSLGHNSPLHF

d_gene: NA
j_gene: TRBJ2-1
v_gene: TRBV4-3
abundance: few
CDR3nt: TGCGCCAGCAGCCAAGGGGCCAGGGATATAGAGACCCAGTTCTTC
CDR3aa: CASSQGARDIETQFF

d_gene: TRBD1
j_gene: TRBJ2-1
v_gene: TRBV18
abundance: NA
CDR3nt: TGTGCCAGCTCACCACGGACAGGCGCTACCCAGGAGCAGTTCTTC
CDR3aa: CASSPRTGATQEQFF

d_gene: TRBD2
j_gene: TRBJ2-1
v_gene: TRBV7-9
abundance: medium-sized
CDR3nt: TGTGCCAGCACCTCGACTAGCGGGAGTAAGGTCAATGAGCAGTTCTTC
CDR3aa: CASTSTSGSKVNEQFF

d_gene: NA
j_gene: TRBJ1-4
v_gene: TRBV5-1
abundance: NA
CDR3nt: TGCGCCAGCAGCTTGGATTCCGGATCCTGGCCTGAAAAACTGTTTTTT
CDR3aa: CASSLDSGSWPEKLFF

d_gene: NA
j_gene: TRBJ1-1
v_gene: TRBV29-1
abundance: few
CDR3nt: TGCAGCGCCCTCAAACAGGGAAACACTGAAGCTTTCTTT
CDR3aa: CSALKQGNTEAFF

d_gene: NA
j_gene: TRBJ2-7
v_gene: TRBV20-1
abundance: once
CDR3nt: TGCAGCGCTCCGGGACCCTACTACGAGCAGTACTTC
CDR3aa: CSAPGPYYEQYF

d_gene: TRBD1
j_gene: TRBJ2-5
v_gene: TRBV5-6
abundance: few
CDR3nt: TGTGCCAGCTTGGACAGGGGTGTTTTTCCCGAGACCCAGTACTTC
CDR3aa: CASLDRGVFPETQYF

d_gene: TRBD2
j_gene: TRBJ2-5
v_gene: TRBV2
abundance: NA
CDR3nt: TGTGCCAGCACCGGCGGGGGATACAAAGAGACCCAGTACTTC
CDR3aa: CASTGGGYKETQYF

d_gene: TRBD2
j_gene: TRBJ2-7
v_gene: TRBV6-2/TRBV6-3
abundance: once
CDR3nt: TGTGCCAGCAGTTCCCGGACTAGCGGCGACGAGCAGTACTTC
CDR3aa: CASSSRTSGDEQYF

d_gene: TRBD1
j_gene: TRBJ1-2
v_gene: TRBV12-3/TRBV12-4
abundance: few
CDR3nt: TGTGCCAGCAGCCCAATGGTGAGGACCGGGACAGCCTATGGCTACACCTTC
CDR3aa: CASSPMVRTGTAYGYTF

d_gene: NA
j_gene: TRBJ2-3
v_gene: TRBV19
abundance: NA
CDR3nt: TGTGCCAGTAGTGCGACACTTAGCACAGATACGCAGTATTTT
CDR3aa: CASSATLSTDTQYF

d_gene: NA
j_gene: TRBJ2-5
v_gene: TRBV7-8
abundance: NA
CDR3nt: TGTGCCAGCCTCGGCTCAGGAGGGGGGTACCAAGAGACCCAGTACTTC
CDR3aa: CASLGSGGGYQETQYF

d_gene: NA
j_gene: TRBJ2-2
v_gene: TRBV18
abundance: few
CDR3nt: TGTGCCAGCTCACCACCGAGTCGGGAGCTGTTTTTT
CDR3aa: CASSPPSRELFF